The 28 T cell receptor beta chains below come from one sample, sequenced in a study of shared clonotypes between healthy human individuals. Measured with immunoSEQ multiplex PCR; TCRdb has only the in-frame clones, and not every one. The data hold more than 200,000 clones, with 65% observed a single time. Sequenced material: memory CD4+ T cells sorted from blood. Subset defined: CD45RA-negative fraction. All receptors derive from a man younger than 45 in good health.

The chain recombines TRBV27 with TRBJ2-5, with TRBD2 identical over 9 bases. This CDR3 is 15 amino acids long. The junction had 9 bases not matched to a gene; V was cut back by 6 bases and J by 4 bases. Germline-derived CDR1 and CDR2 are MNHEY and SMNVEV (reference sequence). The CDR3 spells CASRGLAGVGETQYF. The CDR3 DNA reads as TGTGCCAGCAGAGGATTAGCGGGAGTTGGAGAGACCCAGTACTTC.

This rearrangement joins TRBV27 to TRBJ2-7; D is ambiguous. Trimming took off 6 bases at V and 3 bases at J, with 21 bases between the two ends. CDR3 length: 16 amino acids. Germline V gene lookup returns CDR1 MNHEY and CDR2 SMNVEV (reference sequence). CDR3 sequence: CASSPGSVGLSYEQYF. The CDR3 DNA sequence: TGTGCCAGCAGCCCCGGCAGTGTAGGCCTCAGCTACGAGCAGTACTTC.

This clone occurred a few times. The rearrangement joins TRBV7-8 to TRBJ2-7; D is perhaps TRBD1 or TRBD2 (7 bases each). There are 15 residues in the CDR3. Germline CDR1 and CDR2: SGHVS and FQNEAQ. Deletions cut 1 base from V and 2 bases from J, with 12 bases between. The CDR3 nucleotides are TGTGCCAGCAGCTTAGGGGCAGGGGGGGCCTACGAGCAGTACTTC. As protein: CASSLGAGGAYEQYF.

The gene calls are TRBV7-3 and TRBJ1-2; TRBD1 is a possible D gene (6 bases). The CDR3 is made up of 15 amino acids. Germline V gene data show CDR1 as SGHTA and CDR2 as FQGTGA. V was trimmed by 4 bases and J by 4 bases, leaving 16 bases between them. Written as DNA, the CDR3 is TGTGCCAGCAGCTCCTCCGGGGGCGTTGGCTATGGCTACACCTTC. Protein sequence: CASSSSGGVGYGYTF.

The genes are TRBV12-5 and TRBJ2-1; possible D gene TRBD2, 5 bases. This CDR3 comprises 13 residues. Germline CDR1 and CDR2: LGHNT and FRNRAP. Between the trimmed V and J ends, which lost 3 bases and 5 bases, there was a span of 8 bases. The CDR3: CASGLRENNEQFF. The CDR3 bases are TGTGCTAGTGGTTTACGGGAAAACAATGAGCAGTTCTTC.

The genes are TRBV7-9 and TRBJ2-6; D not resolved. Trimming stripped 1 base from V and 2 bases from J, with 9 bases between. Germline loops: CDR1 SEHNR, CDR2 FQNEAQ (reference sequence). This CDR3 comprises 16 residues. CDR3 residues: CASSLVGEPGANVLTF. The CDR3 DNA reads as TGTGCCAGCAGCTTAGTCGGTGAACCTGGGGCCAACGTCCTGACTTTC.

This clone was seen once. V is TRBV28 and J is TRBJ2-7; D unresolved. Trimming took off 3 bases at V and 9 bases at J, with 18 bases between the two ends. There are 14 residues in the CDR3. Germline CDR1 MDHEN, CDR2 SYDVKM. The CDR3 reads CASSFNPLLRWQYF. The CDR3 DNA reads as TGTGCCAGCAGTTTTAATCCCCTCCTACGATGGCAGTACTTC.

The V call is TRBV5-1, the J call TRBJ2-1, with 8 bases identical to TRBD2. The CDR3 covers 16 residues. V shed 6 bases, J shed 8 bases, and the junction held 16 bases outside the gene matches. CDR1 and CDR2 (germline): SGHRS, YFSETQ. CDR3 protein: CASTTGSGLAIDEQFF. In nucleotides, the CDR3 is TGCGCCAGCACCACTGGTTCCGGACTAGCTATCGATGAGCAGTTCTTC.

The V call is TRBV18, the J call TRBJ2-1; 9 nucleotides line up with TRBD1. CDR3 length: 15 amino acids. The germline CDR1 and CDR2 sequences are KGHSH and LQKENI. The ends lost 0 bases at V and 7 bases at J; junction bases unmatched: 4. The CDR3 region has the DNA TGTGCCAGCTCACCACCGTCTGGACAGGGGAATGAGCAGTTCTTC. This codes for CASSPPSGQGNEQFF. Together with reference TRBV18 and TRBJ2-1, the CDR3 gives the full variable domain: NAGVMQNPRHLVRRRGQEARLRCSPMKGHSHVYWYRQLPEEGLKFMVYLQKENIIDESGMPKERFSAEFPKEGPSILRIQQVVRGDSAAYFCASSPPSGQGNEQFFGPGTRLTVL.

The CDR3 DNA reads TGTGCCAGCCGGGGATATTCAAATAGCACAGATACGCAGTATTTT. Residues: CASRGYSNSTDTQYF. The chain combines TRBV18 with TRBJ2-3; perhaps TRBD2 as D (5 bases). CDR1 is KGHSH, CDR2 LQKENI, per germline. Between the trimmed V and J ends, which lost 8 bases and 0 bases, there was a span of 15 bases. The CDR3 is 15 amino acids.

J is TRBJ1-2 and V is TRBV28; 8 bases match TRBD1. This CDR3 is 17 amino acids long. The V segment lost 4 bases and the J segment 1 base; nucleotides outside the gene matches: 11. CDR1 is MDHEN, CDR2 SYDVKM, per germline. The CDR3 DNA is TGTGCCAGCAGTTCCCCGGGACAGGCTCCTGTTAACTATGGCTACACCTTC. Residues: CASSSPGQAPVNYGYTF.

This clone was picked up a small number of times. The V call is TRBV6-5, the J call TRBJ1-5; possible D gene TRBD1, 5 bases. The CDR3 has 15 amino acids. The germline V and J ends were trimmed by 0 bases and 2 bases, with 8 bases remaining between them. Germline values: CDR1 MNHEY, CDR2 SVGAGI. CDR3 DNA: TGTGCCAGCAGTTACTCAGGGGCCGGCAATCAGCCCCAGCATTTT. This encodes CASSYSGAGNQPQHF.

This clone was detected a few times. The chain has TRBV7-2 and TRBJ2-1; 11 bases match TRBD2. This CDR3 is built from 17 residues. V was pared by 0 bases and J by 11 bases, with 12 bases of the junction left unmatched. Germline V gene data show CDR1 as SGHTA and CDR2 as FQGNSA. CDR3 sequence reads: CASSLAGGLAATMKQFF. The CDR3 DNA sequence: TGTGCCAGCAGCTTAGCCGGGGGACTAGCGGCTACAATGAAGCAGTTCTTC.

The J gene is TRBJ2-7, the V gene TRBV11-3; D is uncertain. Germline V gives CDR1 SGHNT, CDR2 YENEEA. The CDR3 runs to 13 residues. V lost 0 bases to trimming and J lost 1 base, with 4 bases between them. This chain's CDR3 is CASSLDASYEQYF. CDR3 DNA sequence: TGTGCCAGCAGCTTAGACGCGTCCTACGAGCAGTACTTC.

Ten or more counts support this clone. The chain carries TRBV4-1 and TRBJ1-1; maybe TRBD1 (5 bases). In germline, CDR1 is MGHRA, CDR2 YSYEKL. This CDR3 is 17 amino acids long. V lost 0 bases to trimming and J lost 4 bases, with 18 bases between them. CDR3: CASSQELGRIAATEAFF. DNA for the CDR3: TGCGCCAGCAGCCAAGAACTGGGACGGATAGCCGCCACTGAAGCTTTCTTT.

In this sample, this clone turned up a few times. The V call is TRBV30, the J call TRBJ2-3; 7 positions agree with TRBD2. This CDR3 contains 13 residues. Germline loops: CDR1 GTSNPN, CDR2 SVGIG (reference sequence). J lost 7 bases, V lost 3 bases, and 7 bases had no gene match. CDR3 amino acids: CAWRGGTSNTQYF. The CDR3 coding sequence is TGTGCCTGGAGGGGAGGGACCTCAAATACGCAGTATTTT.

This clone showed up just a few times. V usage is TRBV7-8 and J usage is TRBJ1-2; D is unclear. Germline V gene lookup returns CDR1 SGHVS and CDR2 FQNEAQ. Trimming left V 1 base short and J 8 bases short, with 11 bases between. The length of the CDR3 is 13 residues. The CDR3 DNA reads TGTGCCAGCAGCTTAGACCCGGGGTACGGCTACACCTTC. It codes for CASSLDPGYGYTF.

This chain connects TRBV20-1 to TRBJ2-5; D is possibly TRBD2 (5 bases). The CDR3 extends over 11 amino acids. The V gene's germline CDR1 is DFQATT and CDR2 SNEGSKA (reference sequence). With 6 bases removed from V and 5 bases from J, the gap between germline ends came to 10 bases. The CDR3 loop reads CSAETGETQYF. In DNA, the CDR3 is TGCAGTGCCGAAACGGGGGAGACCCAGTACTTC.

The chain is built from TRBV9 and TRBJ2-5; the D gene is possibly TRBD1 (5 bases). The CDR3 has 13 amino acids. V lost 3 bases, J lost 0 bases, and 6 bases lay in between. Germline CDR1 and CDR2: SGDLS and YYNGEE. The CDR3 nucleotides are TGTGCCAGCAGCGGGACAAACCAAGAGACCCAGTACTTC. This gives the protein CASSGTNQETQYF.

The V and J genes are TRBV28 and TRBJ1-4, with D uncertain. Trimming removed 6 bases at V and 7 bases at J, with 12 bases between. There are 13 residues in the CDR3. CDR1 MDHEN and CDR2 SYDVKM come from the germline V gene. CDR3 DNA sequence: TGTGCCAGCAGCCCTCCCCCAACTGAAAAACTGTTTTTT. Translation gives CASSPPPTEKLFF.

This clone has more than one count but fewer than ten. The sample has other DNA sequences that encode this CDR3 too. The CDR3 spells CASSPPGTGYNEQFF. The DNA of the CDR3 is TGTGCCAGCTCACCGCCGGGGACTGGTTACAATGAGCAGTTCTTC. The chain employs TRBV18 and TRBJ2-1; perhaps TRBD2 as D (6 bases). The CDR3 is 15 residues long. Germline assignment: CDR1 KGHSH and CDR2 LQKENI. Trimming stripped 3 bases from V and 4 bases from J, with 13 bases between.

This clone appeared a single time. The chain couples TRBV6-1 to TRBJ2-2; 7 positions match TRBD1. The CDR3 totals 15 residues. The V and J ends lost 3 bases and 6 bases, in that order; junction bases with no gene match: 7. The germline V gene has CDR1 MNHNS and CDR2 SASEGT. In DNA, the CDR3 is TGTGCCAGCAGTGACCGACAGGGTTGGTCCGGGGAGCTGTTTTTT. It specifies CASSDRQGWSGELFF.

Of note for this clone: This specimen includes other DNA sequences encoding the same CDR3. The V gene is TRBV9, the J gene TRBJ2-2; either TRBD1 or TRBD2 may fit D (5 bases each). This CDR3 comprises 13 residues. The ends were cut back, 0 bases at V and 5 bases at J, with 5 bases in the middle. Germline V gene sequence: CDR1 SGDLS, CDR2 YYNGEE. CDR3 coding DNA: TGTGCCAGCAGCGTAGGGGGGACCGGGGAGCTGTTTTTT. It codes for CASSVGGTGELFF.

CDR3 bases: TGTGCCAGCAGGGGGGACAGTACCGGTGAGCAGTTCTTC. Translated, it gives CASRGDSTGEQFF. The chain uses TRBV6-6 and TRBJ2-1; 7 bases agree with TRBD1. Germline loops: CDR1 MNHNY, CDR2 SVGAGI (reference sequence). Trimming cost V 6 bases and J 9 bases; bases outside gene matches: 8. The CDR3 is made up of 13 amino acids.

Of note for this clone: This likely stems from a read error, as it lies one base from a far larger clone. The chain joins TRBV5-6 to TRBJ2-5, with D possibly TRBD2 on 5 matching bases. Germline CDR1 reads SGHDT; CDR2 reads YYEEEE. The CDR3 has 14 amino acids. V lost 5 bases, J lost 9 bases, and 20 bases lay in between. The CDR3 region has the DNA TGTGCCAGCAGTCCCCGCCCGAGTGAGGAGGCCCAGTACTTC. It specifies CASSPRPSEEAQYF.

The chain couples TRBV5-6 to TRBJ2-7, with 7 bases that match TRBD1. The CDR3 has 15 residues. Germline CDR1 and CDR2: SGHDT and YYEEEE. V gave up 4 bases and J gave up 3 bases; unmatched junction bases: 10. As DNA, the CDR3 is TGTGCCAGCAGCCCCAGGGACAGAAACGACTACGAGCAGTACTTC. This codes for CASSPRDRNDYEQYF.

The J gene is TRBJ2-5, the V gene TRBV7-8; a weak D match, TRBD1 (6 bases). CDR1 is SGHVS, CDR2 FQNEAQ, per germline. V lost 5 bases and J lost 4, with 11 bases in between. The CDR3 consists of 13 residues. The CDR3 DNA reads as TGTGCCAGCAGCCCAGGGGTGAGAGAGACCCAGTACTTC. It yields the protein CASSPGVRETQYF.

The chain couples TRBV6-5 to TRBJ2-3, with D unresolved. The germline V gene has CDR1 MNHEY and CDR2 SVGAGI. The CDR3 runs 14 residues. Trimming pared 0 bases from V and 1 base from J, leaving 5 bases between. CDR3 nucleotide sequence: TGTGCCAGCAGTTACTCTGAGGGCACAGATACGCAGTATTTT. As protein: CASSYSEGTDTQYF.